The entry below gives a single T cell receptor (beta chain) sequence along with its context. The target antigen is unknown. TCRdb re-analysed the reads in MiXCR, keeping a single row per CDR3 protein. Among thousands of distinct CDR3 sequences listed, around 60% were seen once. This record comes from a study of T cell repertoires in cytomegalovirus infection. The specimen sequenced was PBMCs, sequenced either directly or after in vitro stimulation (not recorded which). The receptor was isolated from a human donor in good health (CMV status not recorded). Some clones in this sample may be carry-over from other donors' samples.

CDR3 sequence: CASSRGGKDNEQFF. The CDR3 DNA reads as TGCGCCAGCAGCCGCGGGGGAAAGGACAATGAGCAGTTCTTC. The chain combines TRBV4-1 with TRBJ2-1, with 7 bases lining up with TRBD2. Germline CDR1 MGHRA, CDR2 YSYEKL. This CDR3 spans 14 amino acids. The junction had 5 bases not matched to a gene; V was cut back by 4 bases and J by 5 bases.